The present T cell receptor beta chain was sequenced within a study of blood T cell repertoires in COVID-19. Across the study: T cells, B-cell-depleted T cells, or PBMCs provided the cDNA or gDNA that served as material.

Patients at the Seattle site were enrolled during active infection and followed longitudinally. Source study methods: Amplification of reference gene primers was used by the study to estimate nucleated cell counts. Here immunoSEQ multiplex PCR was the method, and the copy in TCRdb shows in-frame clones only, minus some. V and J calls and clone size are those listed in that table; D and trimming were worked out from the DNA. The sample contains about 440,000 clones, about 91% of which appear only once. The CDR3 has 14 amino acids. Germline lookup yields CDR1 SGHTA and CDR2 FQGTGA. Trimming cost V 2 bases and J 7 bases; bases outside gene matches: 8.

The chain combines TRBV7-3 with TRBJ2-7; TRBD1 matches at 7 bases. The sample comprised peripheral blood. This TCR was recovered from a woman between 50 and 59 years old with COVID-19, enrolled during active disease. The CDR3 region is CASSLQGQFLEQYF. CDR3 DNA: TGTGCCAGCAGCTTACAGGGACAGTTTTTGGAGCAGTACTTC.